The text below deals with one TCR beta chain. Its recognized antigen is unknown. Its ends do not fully match the called genes, so a read error is possible. The CDR3 measures 12 amino acids from cysteine to phenylalanine. This entry keeps only the CDR3 DNA: 36 bases, framed from base 1. This entry belongs to a study of tumor and adjacent non-tumor tissue in lung cancer (dated by TCRdb to 2016 to 2019). For the study in its entirety: The cohort included approximately 13 adenocarcinoma, 2 squamous cell carcinoma and 1 small cell lung cancer patients. The 15 or so patients were aged roughly 31 to 85 years, included some 10 men and 5 women, and had TNM stage I to III disease. Sequencing produced more than 100,000,000 productive TCRbeta reads in total, an average of about 4.2 million reads per sample. Bulk TCRbeta repertoires were compared between lung tumor tissue and matched distant non-tumor lung tissue obtained from under 18 lung cancer patients. For each patient, one tumor sample and one normal lung sample were taken, giving under 35 paired specimens that underwent TCRbeta CDR3 sequencing. Points the paper makes about the study in general: The top 100 clones accounted for a significantly larger cumulative portion of the repertoire in normal lung than in tumor tissue. TCR diversity was significantly higher in younger patients, and higher tumor TCR diversity was associated with shorter overall and disease-free survival. Neither the sequencing platform nor unique molecular identifiers are mentioned in the methods. Significantly higher TCR diversity (inverse Simpson) was observed in tumor tissue than in normal lung tissue (431.37 vs 166.20, P = 0.0075, Mann-Whitney U test). With only around 16 patients in the cohort, the authors noted that larger samples and more detailed clinical data are needed. Because peripheral blood was not sequenced, the blood TCRbeta repertoires of the lung cancer patients in the study went unexamined.

Libraries were prepared through multiplex PCR. Instrument used: Illumina HiSeq 2500. TCRbeta libraries were built by three rounds of nested PCR using primers (Table S4), following protocols modified from ARM-PCR. Before sequencing, PCR products of 200-500 bp were excised from the gel and purified with the QIAquick gel extraction kit. The study's processing was this. Trimmomatic was used to clean the reads, FLASH was used to merge the reads into complete CDR3 sequences, and MiTCR was used to assign the reads to V(D)J germline segments. Clonal diversity was computed as the inverse Simpson's index with VDJtools. Productive reads were defined as in-frame sequences without a premature stop codon. TCRdb trimmed the raw reads at Q25, called clones with MiXCR and kept productive beta chains. All rows with the same CDR3 protein become a single entry with the most common DNA and genes. The V and J calls come from TCRdb's annotation, not from the publication. A total of over 100,000 distinct CDR3 sequences appear in this sample, about 63% of them only once. The ten biggest clones cover 15% to 20% of the sample.

Bulk unsorted tissue served as the source for RNA extraction, and RNA quality was assessed using a NanoDrop ND-1000 and an Agilent 2100. For the normal lung samples, distant non-tumor tissue was collected more than 3 cm away from the tumor edge. Newly diagnosed lung cancer patients without prior chemotherapy who had been admitted for thoracic surgery in China between August and November 2014 were enrolled as donors. Patients who had received previous radiotherapy or chemotherapy, or who had another concurrent cancer, were excluded from the study. Surgical tissue pieces of 1-2 cm3 were preserved in RNAlater solution and were kept at -80 degrees C until use.

The specimen was distant non-tumor lung tissue. The source is a man aged 55 to 70 with non-small cell lung cancer. The V and J genes are TRBV12-3 or TRBV12-4 and TRBJ2-7; the D gene is perhaps TRBD1 or TRBD2, as each covers 5 bases. The CDR3 protein sequence reads: CAGHTGIGLLNF. The DNA is TGTGCCGGCCACACAGGTATCGGACTCCTGAACTTC.